These 29 T cell receptor beta chains came from one sample sequenced in a study of cytomegalovirus exposure and HLA in healthy donors. The study ran its PCR with 60 Vbeta and 13 Jbeta primers. Some clones are missing from TCRdb's copy, which holds only in-frame ones; the method was immunoSEQ multiplex PCR. The table lists around 120,000 clones, approximately 80% of them singletons. Sequencing used PBMCs. These receptors were obtained from a man aged 25 to 45 in good health and CMV-seronegative.

The chain employs TRBV5-1 and TRBJ2-3; TRBD1 might be the D (6 bases). The length of the CDR3 is 15 residues. The V end was cut by 4 bases, the J end by 3 bases, with 15 bases between. Germline CDR1 and CDR2: SGHRS and YFSETQ. In DNA form, the CDR3 reads TGCGCCAGCAGCCCCTTCAGGGGCATAACAGATACGCAGTATTTT. It is translated as CASSPFRGITDTQYF.

CDR3 amino acids: CASSSGSGGMNTEAFF. In DNA, the CDR3 is TGTGCCAGCAGCTCCGGATCAGGGGGCATGAACACTGAAGCTTTCTTT. The chain has TRBV7-2 and TRBJ1-1; 8 bases align to TRBD1. Unmatched junction bases numbered 7, after V lost 4 bases and J lost 0 bases. Germline V gene data show CDR1 as SGHTA and CDR2 as FQGNSA. The CDR3 spans 16 residues.

This clone appeared once. The CDR3 carries no conserved terminal phenylalanine or tryptophan, so it likely arises from a read error. No DNA is shown, since the ends of the CDR3 on it are uncertain; the CDR3 is the one TCRdb lists. The chain joins TRBV5-1 to TRBJ1-2; TRBD1, the table's D call, lacks a check against the DNA. The CDR3 spans 14 amino acids, including both terminal residues. Germline V gene lookup returns CDR1 SGHRS and CDR2 YFSETQ. CDR3 region: CASRIPTLWAPLLG.

This clone came up a few times. The V call is TRBV9, the J call TRBJ2-6, with D uncertain. CDR1 and CDR2 (germline): SGDLS, YYNGEE. The CDR3 runs to 16 residues. Trimming removed 3 bases at V and 0 bases at J, with 10 bases between. The CDR3 here is CASSGRSGSGANVLTF. In DNA, the CDR3 is TGTGCCAGCAGCGGACGTTCGGGCTCTGGGGCCAACGTCCTGACTTTC.

Notes on this clone: The junction differs from germline at one of its ends, possibly a read error. The rearrangement uses TRBV4-3 and TRBJ1-1; D may be TRBD1 (5 bases). The CDR3 loop spans 16 amino acids. CDR1 and CDR2 from the germline V gene are LGHNA and YSLEER. The CDR3 sequence is CASSSKLVTVNTKAFF. The DNA for the CDR3 is TGCGCCAGCAGCTCCAAGTTAGTGACAGTGAACACTAAAGCTTTCTTT.

The V and J genes are TRBV6-5 and TRBJ2-1, with TRBD1 identical over 7 bases. J was trimmed by 8 bases and V by 6 bases; bases with no gene match: 7. Germline V gene sequence: CDR1 MNHEY, CDR2 SVGAGI. CDR3 length: 13 residues. The CDR3 region is CASRSNRGHEQFF. The DNA of the CDR3 is TGTGCCAGCAGGTCAAACAGGGGCCATGAGCAGTTCTTC.

CDR3 sequence (DNA): TGTGCCAGCAGTTACTCGGGAGGGGCGGTGGCTGAAGCTTTCTTT. It translates to CASSYSGGAVAEAFF. This chain uses TRBV6-6 with TRBJ1-1; TRBD1 might be the D (5 bases). Germline loops: CDR1 MNHNY, CDR2 SVGAGI (reference sequence). The CDR3 consists of 15 residues. Between the trimmed V and J ends, which lost 0 bases and 6 bases, there was a span of 14 bases.

The chain is built from TRBV5-5 and TRBJ2-6; 7 bases align to TRBD1. J was trimmed by 2 bases and V by 4 bases; bases with no gene match: 6. The germline CDR1 and CDR2 sequences are SGHKS and YYEKEE (reference sequence). This CDR3 contains 16 residues. The CDR3 region is CASSIQGNPGANVLTF. CDR3 coding DNA: TGTGCCAGCAGCATACAGGGGAATCCTGGGGCCAACGTCCTGACTTTC.

The chain carries TRBV4-2 and TRBJ2-7; a weak D match, TRBD1 (6 bases). The germline V gene encodes CDR1 LGHNA and CDR2 YNFKEQ. The V gene lost 0 bases and the J gene lost 5 bases, with 14 bases spanning the gap. The CDR3 has 15 residues. The CDR3 sequence is CASSQDSGQMNEQYF. The CDR3 DNA reads TGTGCCAGCAGCCAAGATAGTGGACAGATGAACGAGCAGTACTTC.

The chain is built from TRBV7-2 and TRBJ1-6; D gene unclear. Germline V gene sequence: CDR1 SGHTA, CDR2 FQGNSA. The CDR3 loop spans 14 amino acids. V gave up 5 bases and J gave up 9 bases, with 14 bases separating them. This chain's CDR3 is CASSTHGPGSPLHF. The CDR3 nucleotides are TGTGCCAGCAGCACGCATGGCCCTGGTTCACCCCTCCACTTT.

The chain couples TRBV30 to TRBJ1-5; a possible D gene is TRBD1 (5 bases). Trimming removed 0 bases at V and 2 bases at J, with 11 bases between. CDR1 and CDR2 from the germline V gene are GTSNPN and SVGIG (reference sequence). The CDR3 is made up of 15 amino acids. The CDR3 DNA sequence: TGTGCCTGGAGTGTCCCCGGGGGAGGCAATCAGCCCCAGCATTTT. It codes for CAWSVPGGGNQPQHF.

The V and J genes are TRBV6-5 and TRBJ2-7; 9 bases are a match to TRBD2. CDR1 is MNHEY, CDR2 SVGAGI, per germline. Unmatched junction bases numbered 7, after V lost 7 bases and J lost 0 bases. The CDR3 contains 15 residues. CDR3 in amino acids: CASKVAGDSSYEQYF. In DNA, the CDR3 is TGTGCCAGCAAAGTAGCGGGGGACTCCTCCTACGAGCAGTACTTC.

The J gene is TRBJ1-2, the V gene TRBV28; 7 bases line up with TRBD1. Per germline, CDR1 MDHEN and CDR2 SYDVKM. There are 15 residues in the CDR3. V shed 1 base, J shed 6 bases, and the junction held 8 bases outside the gene matches. CDR3 bases: TGTGCCAGCAGTTTATCGGGAGCTAGGGGGCATGGCTACACCTTC. Translated, it gives CASSLSGARGHGYTF.

This chain uses TRBV13 with TRBJ1-2; TRBD1 is a possible D gene (5 bases). Germline lookup yields CDR1 PRHDT and CDR2 FYEKMQ (reference sequence). With 0 bases removed from V and 4 bases from J, the gap between germline ends came to 12 bases. This CDR3 is built from 15 residues. The CDR3 reads CASSLGQGFAYGYTF. The CDR3 region has the DNA TGTGCCAGCAGCTTAGGGCAGGGTTTCGCCTATGGCTACACCTTC.

The chain has TRBV5-1 and TRBJ2-1, with a possible D match to TRBD2 (6 bases). Germline V CDR1 and CDR2: SGHRS, YFSETQ. Trimming took 4 bases from V and 5 from J, leaving 19 bases between them. The CDR3 extends over 16 amino acids. The CDR3 region is CASSVGPGVGDNEQFF. The DNA for the CDR3 is TGCGCCAGCAGCGTGGGACCGGGAGTGGGGGACAATGAGCAGTTCTTC.

Written as DNA, the CDR3 is TGTGCCAGTAGTTTGATCGGGGATGGTTCGGATGAGCAGTTCTTC. Translating gives CASSLIGDGSDEQFF. This chain uses TRBV19 with TRBJ2-1; D may be TRBD2 (5 bases). The ends were cut back, 5 bases at V and 8 bases at J, with 19 bases in the middle. The length of the CDR3 is 15 residues. Germline V gives CDR1 LNHDA, CDR2 SQIVND (reference sequence).

The V gene is TRBV27, the J gene TRBJ1-5; TRBD1 matches at 8 bases. Germline-derived CDR1 and CDR2 are MNHEY and SMNVEV (reference sequence). The V segment lost 4 bases and the J segment 4 bases; nucleotides outside the gene matches: 3. The CDR3 runs 14 residues. CDR3 protein: CASSSTGVNQPQHF. CDR3 DNA: TGTGCCAGCAGTTCGACAGGGGTTAATCAGCCCCAGCATTTT.

The J gene is TRBJ1-5, the V gene TRBV5-6; D uncertain. The CDR3 runs 14 residues. The V gene's germline CDR1 is SGHDT and CDR2 YYEEEE. V lost 0 bases to trimming and J lost 4 bases, with 8 bases between them. The CDR3 reads CASSLGITNQPQHF. The CDR3 DNA reads as TGTGCCAGCAGCTTGGGTATTACTAATCAGCCCCAGCATTTT.

The V call is TRBV27, the J call TRBJ2-1; possible D gene TRBD2, 6 bases. The CDR3 runs 17 residues. In germline, CDR1 is MNHEY, CDR2 SMNVEV (reference sequence). Trimming shortened V by 1 base and J by 0 bases, and 13 bases separated the two germline ends. The CDR3 DNA reads TGTGCCAGCAGTTTATGGGGCGGGACGGACTCCTACAATGAGCAGTTCTTC. Translating gives CASSLWGGTDSYNEQFF.

The chain links TRBV30 to TRBJ2-6; tentatively, D is TRBD2 (6 bases). The V end was cut by 2 bases, the J end by 9 bases, with 14 bases between. Looked up from germline, CDR1 is GTSNPN and CDR2 is SVGIG (reference sequence). The CDR3 spans 14 residues. This chain's CDR3 is CAWSPGRRGNVLTF. CDR3 in DNA: TGTGCCTGGAGTCCAGGCAGGAGGGGCAACGTCCTGACTTTC. Combining the CDR3 with reference TRBV30 and TRBJ2-6 gives the whole variable domain SQTIHQWPATLVQPVGSPLSLECTVEGTSNPNLYWYRQAAGRGLQLLFYSVGIGQISSEVPQNLSASRPQDRQFILSSKKLLLSDSGFYLCAWSPGRRGNVLTFGAGSRLTVL.

CDR3 residues: CAFGAGAAEAFF. CDR3 nucleotide sequence: TGTGCTTTCGGGGCAGGGGCCGCTGAAGCTTTCTTT. V gene TRBV7-9 combines with J gene TRBJ1-1, with D tentatively TRBD1 (6 bases). Looked up from germline, CDR1 is SEHNR and CDR2 is FQNEAQ (reference sequence). This CDR3 comprises 12 residues.

The chain has TRBV30 and TRBJ1-5; D is possibly TRBD1 (6 bases). The germline V gene encodes CDR1 GTSNPN and CDR2 SVGIG (reference sequence). The CDR3 sequence is 12 residues long. Deletions cut 6 bases from V and 3 bases from J, with 9 bases between. The CDR3 sequence: CACDRYNQPQHF. The CDR3 nucleotides read TGTGCCTGTGACAGGTACAATCAGCCCCAGCATTTT.

This clone showed up just once. The chain employs TRBV18 and TRBJ2-7; possibly TRBD2 for D (5 bases). V was trimmed by 3 bases and J by 3 bases, leaving 9 bases between them. Germline V gene data show CDR1 as KGHSH and CDR2 as LQKENI. The CDR3 contains 13 residues. This CDR3 reads CASSPDSVYEQYF. The CDR3 DNA sequence: TGTGCCAGCTCACCGGACTCTGTCTACGAGCAGTACTTC.

The rearrangement joins TRBV7-7 to TRBJ2-1; 7 bases agree with TRBD1. CDR1 is SSHAT and CDR2 is FNYEAQ in the germline V gene (reference sequence). The CDR3 has 13 residues. The trim removed 6 bases at V and 9 bases at J, leaving 8 bases unmatched. For the CDR3, the DNA is TGTGCCAGCAGTTATGACAGGGAGAGTGAGCAGTTCTTC. As protein: CASSYDRESEQFF.

The chain couples TRBV6-6 to TRBJ1-4; D is possibly TRBD1 (6 bases). Germline V gene sequence: CDR1 MNHNY, CDR2 SVGAGI (reference sequence). V lost 6 bases and J lost 8, with 22 bases in between. The CDR3 contains 16 residues. The CDR3 loop is CASRHPGGAGEEKLFF. In nucleotides, the CDR3 is TGTGCCAGCAGACACCCGGGGGGGGCCGGAGAGGAAAAACTGTTTTTT.

This clone was detected a few times. This rearrangement joins TRBV6-5 to TRBJ1-5; 9 positions match TRBD1. Per the germline V gene, CDR1 is MNHEY and CDR2 is SVGAGI. The CDR3 sequence is 15 residues long. Trimming took 2 bases from V and 6 from J; bases not matched to a gene: 5. This chain's CDR3 is CASSYGTGRSQPQHF. Written as DNA, the CDR3 is TGTGCCAGCAGTTACGGGACAGGGAGGTCTCAGCCCCAGCATTTT.

The chain recombines TRBV6-6 with TRBJ1-5, with 10 positions matching TRBD1. With 2 bases clipped from V and 5 bases from J, the junction kept 3 bases outside the gene matches. This CDR3 contains 15 residues. Germline-derived CDR1 and CDR2 are MNHNY and SVGAGI (reference sequence). CDR3 protein: CASSYRGQGDQPQHF. CDR3 coding DNA: TGTGCCAGCAGTTACCGTGGACAGGGGGATCAGCCCCAGCATTTT.

A single count supports this clone. This chain links TRBV28 with TRBJ2-5; D is ambiguous. Germline V gene lookup returns CDR1 MDHEN and CDR2 SYDVKM. Trimming removed 4 bases at V and 1 base at J, with 7 bases between. This CDR3 comprises 13 residues. In DNA, the CDR3 is TGTGCCAGCAGTTCTTCCAGCCAAGAGACCCAGTACTTC. Translating gives CASSSSSQETQYF.

This chain uses TRBV30 with TRBJ2-5, with 8 nucleotides matching TRBD1. Germline trimming cut 2 bases from V and 11 bases from J; bases unmatched to any gene: 13. In germline, CDR1 is GTSNPN, CDR2 SVGIG (reference sequence). This CDR3 has 14 amino acids. The CDR3 nucleotides read TGTGCCTGGAGTCCCGGACAGGGTGTCGGTGAGCAGTACTTC. Translating gives CAWSPGQGVGEQYF.